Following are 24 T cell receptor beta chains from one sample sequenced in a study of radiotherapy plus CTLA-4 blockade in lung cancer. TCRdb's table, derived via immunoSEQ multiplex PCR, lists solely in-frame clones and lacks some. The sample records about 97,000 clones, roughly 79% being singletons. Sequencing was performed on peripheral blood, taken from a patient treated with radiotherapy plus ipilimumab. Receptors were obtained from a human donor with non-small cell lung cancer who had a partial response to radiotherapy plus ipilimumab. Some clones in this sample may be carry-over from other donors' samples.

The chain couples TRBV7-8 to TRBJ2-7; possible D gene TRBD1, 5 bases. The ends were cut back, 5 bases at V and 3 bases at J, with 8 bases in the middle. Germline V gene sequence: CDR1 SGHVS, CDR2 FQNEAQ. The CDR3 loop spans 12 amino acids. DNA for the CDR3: TGTGCCAGCAGCCAAGACAGCTACGAGCAGTACTTC. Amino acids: CASSQDSYEQYF.

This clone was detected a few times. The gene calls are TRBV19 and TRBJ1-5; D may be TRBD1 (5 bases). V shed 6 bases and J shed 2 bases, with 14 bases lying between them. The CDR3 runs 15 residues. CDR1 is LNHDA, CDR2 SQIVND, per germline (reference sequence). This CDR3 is CASRTVGGGNQPQHF. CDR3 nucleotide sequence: TGTGCCAGTAGGACCGTCGGGGGTGGCAATCAGCCCCAGCATTTT. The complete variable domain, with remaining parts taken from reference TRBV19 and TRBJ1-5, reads DGGITQSPKYLFRKEGQNVTLSCEQNLNHDAMYWYRQDPGQGLRLIYYSQIVNDFQKGDIAEGYSVSREKKESFPLTVTSAQKNPTAFYLCASRTVGGGNQPQHFGDGTRLSIL.

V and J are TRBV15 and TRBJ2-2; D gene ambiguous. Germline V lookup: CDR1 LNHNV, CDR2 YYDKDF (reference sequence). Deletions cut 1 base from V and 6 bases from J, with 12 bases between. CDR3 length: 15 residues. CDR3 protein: CATSRGSRAPGELFF. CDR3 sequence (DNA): TGTGCCACCAGCAGAGGTTCGAGAGCCCCCGGGGAGCTGTTTTTT.

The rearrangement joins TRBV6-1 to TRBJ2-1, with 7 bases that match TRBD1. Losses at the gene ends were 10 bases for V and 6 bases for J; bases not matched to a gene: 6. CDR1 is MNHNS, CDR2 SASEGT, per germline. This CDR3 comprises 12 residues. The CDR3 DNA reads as TGTGCCACAAGCTACAGGGGCAATGAGCAGTTCTTC. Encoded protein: CATSYRGNEQFF.

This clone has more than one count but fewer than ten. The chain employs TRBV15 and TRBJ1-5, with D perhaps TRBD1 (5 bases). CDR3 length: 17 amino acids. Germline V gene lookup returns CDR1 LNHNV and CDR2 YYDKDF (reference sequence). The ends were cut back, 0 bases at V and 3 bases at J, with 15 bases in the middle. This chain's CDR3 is CATSRDWGRALNQPQHF. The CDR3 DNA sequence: TGTGCCACCAGCAGAGATTGGGGCAGGGCCCTCAATCAGCCCCAGCATTTT.

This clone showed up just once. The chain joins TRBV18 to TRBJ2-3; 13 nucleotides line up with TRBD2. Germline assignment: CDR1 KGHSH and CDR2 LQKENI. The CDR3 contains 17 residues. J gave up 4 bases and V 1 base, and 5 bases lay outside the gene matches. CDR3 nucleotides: TGTGCCAGCTCACCACTGGGACTAGCGGGAAGTTCAGATACGCAGTATTTT. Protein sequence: CASSPLGLAGSSDTQYF.

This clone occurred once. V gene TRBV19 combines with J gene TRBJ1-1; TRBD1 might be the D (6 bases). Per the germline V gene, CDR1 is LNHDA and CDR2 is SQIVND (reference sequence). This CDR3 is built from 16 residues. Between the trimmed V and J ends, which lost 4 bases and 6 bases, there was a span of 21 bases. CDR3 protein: CASSNRDIVVTAEAFF. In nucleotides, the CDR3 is TGTGCCAGTAGTAACCGGGACATCGTTGTAACCGCTGAAGCTTTCTTT.

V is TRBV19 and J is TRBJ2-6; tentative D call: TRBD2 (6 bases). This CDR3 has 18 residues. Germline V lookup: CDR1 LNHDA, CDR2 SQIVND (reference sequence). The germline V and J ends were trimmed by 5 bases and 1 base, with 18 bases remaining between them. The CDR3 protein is CASSRGANPLSGANVLTF. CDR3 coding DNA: TGTGCCAGTAGTCGCGGGGCTAACCCCCTTTCTGGGGCCAACGTCCTGACTTTC.

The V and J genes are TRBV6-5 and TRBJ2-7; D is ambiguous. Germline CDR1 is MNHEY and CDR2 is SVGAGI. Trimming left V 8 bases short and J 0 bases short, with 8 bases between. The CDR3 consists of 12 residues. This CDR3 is CASSGFSYEQYF. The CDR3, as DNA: TGTGCCAGCTCTGGCTTCTCCTACGAGCAGTACTTC.

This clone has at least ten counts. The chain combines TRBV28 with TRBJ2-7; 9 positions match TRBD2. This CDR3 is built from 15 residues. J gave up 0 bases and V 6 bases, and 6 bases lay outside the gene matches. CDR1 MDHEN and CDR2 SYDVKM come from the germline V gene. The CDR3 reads CASRIYSGSSYEQYF. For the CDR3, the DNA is TGTGCCAGCAGGATATATAGCGGGAGCTCCTACGAGCAGTACTTC.

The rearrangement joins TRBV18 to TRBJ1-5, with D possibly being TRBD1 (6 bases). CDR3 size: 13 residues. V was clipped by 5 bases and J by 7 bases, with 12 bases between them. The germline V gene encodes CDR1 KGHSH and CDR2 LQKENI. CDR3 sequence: CASSNRVNQPQHF. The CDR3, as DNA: TGTGCCAGCTCAAACAGGGTCAACCAGCCCCAGCATTTT. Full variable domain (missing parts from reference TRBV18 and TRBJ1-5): NAGVMQNPRHLVRRRGQEARLRCSPMKGHSHVYWYRQLPEEGLKFMVYLQKENIIDESGMPKERFSAEFPKEGPSILRIQQVVRGDSAAYFCASSNRVNQPQHFGDGTRLSIL.

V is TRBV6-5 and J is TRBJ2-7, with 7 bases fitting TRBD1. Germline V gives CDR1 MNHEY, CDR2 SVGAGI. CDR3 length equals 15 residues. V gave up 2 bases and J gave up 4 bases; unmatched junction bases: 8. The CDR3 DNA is TGTGCCAGCAGTTACATCGCCGGGACAGATTACGAGCAGTACTTC. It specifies CASSYIAGTDYEQYF.

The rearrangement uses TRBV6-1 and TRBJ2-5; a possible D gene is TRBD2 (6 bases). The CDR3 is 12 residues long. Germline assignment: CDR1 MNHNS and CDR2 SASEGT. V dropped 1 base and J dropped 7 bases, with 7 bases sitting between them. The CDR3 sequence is CASSEGRGTQYF. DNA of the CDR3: TGTGCCAGCAGTGAAGGGCGGGGGACCCAGTACTTC.

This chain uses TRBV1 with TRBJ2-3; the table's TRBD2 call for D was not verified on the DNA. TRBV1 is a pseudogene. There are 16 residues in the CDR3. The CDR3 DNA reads TGCACCAGCAGCCGGGAACTAGCGGGAGGTCCAGATACGCAGTATTTT. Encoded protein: CTSSRELAGGPDTQYF.

CDR3 sequence reads: CASSLQTSYEQYF. In DNA form, the CDR3 reads TGTGCCAGCTCACTACAGACTAGCTACGAGCAGTACTTC. The rearrangement uses TRBV18 and TRBJ2-7; perhaps TRBD2 as D (6 bases). Germline V gene sequence: CDR1 KGHSH, CDR2 LQKENI. V was cut by 4 bases and J by 3 bases, with 10 bases left in between. The CDR3 has 13 residues.

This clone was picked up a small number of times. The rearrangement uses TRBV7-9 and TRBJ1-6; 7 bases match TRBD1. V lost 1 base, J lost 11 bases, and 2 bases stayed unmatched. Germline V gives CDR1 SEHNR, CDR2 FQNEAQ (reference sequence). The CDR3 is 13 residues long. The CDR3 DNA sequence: TGTGCCAGCAGCTTAGTCGACAGGGCACCCCTCCACTTT. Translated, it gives CASSLVDRAPLHF.

The CDR3 spells CASSDWSGVREKLFF. The CDR3 DNA follows: TGTGCCAGCAGTGATTGGTCGGGGGTAAGGGAAAAACTGTTTTTT. The chain has TRBV2 and TRBJ1-4, with D perhaps TRBD1 (5 bases). V was shortened by 3 bases and J by 8 bases, with 16 bases between the two germline ends. CDR1 is SNHLY, CDR2 FYNNEI, per germline. This CDR3 spans 15 amino acids.

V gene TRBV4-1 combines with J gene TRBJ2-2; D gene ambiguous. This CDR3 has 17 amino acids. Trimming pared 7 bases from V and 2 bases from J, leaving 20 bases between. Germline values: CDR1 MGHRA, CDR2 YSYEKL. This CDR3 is CASTSVRSGLNTGELFF. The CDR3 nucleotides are TGCGCCAGCACCTCCGTCCGGTCTGGGCTTAACACCGGGGAGCTGTTTTTT.

The CDR3 region has the DNA TGTGCCAGCCTCGCGGGGTTGAGGATGAACACTGAAGCTTTCTTT. Its protein product is CASLAGLRMNTEAFF. V is TRBV2 and J is TRBJ1-1; no definite D call. Germline-derived CDR1 and CDR2 are SNHLY and FYNNEI. The ends were cut back, 8 bases at V and 0 bases at J, with 16 bases in the middle. CDR3 length equals 15 residues.

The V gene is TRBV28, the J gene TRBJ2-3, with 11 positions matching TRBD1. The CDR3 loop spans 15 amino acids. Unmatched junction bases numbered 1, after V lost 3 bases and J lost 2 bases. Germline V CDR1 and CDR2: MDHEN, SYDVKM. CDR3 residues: CASSLGQGVTDTQYF. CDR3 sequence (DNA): TGTGCCAGCAGTTTGGGACAGGGGGTCACAGATACGCAGTATTTT.

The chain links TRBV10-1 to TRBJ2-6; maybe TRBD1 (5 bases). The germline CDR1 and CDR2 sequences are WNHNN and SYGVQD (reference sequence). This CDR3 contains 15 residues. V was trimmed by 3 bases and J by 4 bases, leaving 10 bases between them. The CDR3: CASSDPTAGANVLTF. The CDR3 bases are TGCGCCAGCAGTGACCCGACAGCCGGGGCCAACGTCCTGACTTTC.

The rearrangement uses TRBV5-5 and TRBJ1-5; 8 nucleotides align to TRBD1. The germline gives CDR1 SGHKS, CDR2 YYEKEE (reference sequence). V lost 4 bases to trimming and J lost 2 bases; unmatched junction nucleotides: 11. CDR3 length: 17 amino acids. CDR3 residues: CASSSGQGSYGNQPQHF. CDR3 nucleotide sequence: TGTGCCAGCAGCAGTGGACAGGGCAGTTATGGCAATCAGCCCCAGCATTTT.

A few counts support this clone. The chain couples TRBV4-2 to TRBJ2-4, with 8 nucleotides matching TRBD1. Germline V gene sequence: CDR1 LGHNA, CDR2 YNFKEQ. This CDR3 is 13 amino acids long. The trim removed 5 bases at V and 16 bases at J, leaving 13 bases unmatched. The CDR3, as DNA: TGTGCCAGCAGCGTACAAGACAGGGGTAGGAAATACTTC. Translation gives CASSVQDRGRKYF.

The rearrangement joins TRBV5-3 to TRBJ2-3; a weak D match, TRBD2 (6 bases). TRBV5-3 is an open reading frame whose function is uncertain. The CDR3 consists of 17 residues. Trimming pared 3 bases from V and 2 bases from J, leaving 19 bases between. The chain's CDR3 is CARSSLTSLSPTDTQYF. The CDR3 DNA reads TGTGCCAGAAGCTCTCTGACTAGTCTCTCACCCACAGATACGCAGTATTTT.